One sample yielded the 20 T cell receptor beta chains listed below, sequenced in a study of lymphopenia after photon versus proton radiotherapy. TCRdb's copy holds only in-frame clones and misses some; the assay was immunoSEQ multiplex PCR. The table lists 53,000 or so clones, around 82% of them singletons. The sequenced sample was peripheral blood, obtained from a patient treated with photon-based radiotherapy. The receptor set was obtained from a man between 45 and 60 years old with gastric cancer.

This clone was counted once. The rearrangement uses TRBV7-9 and TRBJ2-7, with D unresolved. Between the trimmed V and J ends, which lost 1 base and 5 bases, there was a span of 6 bases. Germline V gene lookup returns CDR1 SEHNR and CDR2 FQNEAQ (reference sequence). The CDR3 length is 12 residues. CDR3 loop: CASSLVGNEQYF. In DNA, the CDR3 is TGTGCCAGCAGCTTAGTGGGGAACGAGCAGTACTTC.

CDR3 sequence: CAWNTGSGQYNEQFF. DNA of the CDR3: TGTGCCTGGAATACAGGGAGCGGACAGTACAATGAGCAGTTCTTC. The chain carries TRBV30 and TRBJ2-1; tentative D call: TRBD1 (6 bases). V lost 4 bases and J 4 bases, leaving 17 bases between the germline ends. Germline values: CDR1 GTSNPN, CDR2 SVGIG (reference sequence). The CDR3 length is 15 residues.

This clone has more than one count but fewer than ten. V usage is TRBV5-8 and J usage is TRBJ2-7, with TRBD1 matching 7 bases. Germline CDR1 and CDR2: SGHTS and YDEGEE. V lost 1 base and J lost 4; bases outside the gene matches: 2. The CDR3 extends over 13 amino acids. The CDR3 is CASSLRGQYEQYF. The CDR3 DNA reads as TGTGCCAGCAGCTTGAGGGGGCAGTACGAGCAGTACTTC.

This clone appeared a few times. This chain uses TRBV4-1 with TRBJ2-3, with 11 positions matching TRBD2. V gave up 1 base and J gave up 6 bases; unmatched junction bases: 12. The CDR3 is 18 residues long. CDR1 is MGHRA, CDR2 YSYEKL, per germline. Here the CDR3 reads CASSQVSPTSGGPDTQYF. CDR3 bases: TGCGCCAGCAGCCAAGTATCCCCTACTAGCGGGGGTCCGGATACGCAGTATTTT.

The chain links TRBV6-5 to TRBJ2-4, with 9 nucleotides matching TRBD1. CDR1 MNHEY and CDR2 SVGAGI come from the germline V gene. The CDR3 totals 13 residues. Germline trimming cut 6 bases from V and 15 bases from J; bases unmatched to any gene: 12. CDR3 nucleotides: TGTGCCAGCAGCCGGACGACGGACAGGGGCCTGTACTTC. This translates into CASSRTTDRGLYF.

To note about this clone: One end of the junction does not line up with germline, which may come from a read error. The CDR3 loop is CASSPQLYEQYF. In DNA form, the CDR3 reads TGTGCCAGCTCCCCACAGTTATACGAGCAGTACTTC. V and J are TRBV18 and TRBJ2-7; D is unresolved. The CDR3 runs 12 residues. Germline-derived CDR1 and CDR2 are KGHSH and LQKENI.

The chain uses TRBV6-6 and TRBJ2-1, with a possible D match to TRBD2 (6 bases). Trimming cost V 0 bases and J 5 bases, with 14 bases left between them. CDR1 is MNHNY, CDR2 SVGAGI, per germline (reference sequence). This CDR3 spans 16 amino acids. The CDR3 protein is CASSYSPGGGNNEQFF. DNA for the CDR3: TGTGCCAGCAGTTACTCCCCCGGGGGAGGAAACAATGAGCAGTTCTTC.

The rearrangement joins TRBV7-4 to TRBJ2-7; the D is unclear. This CDR3 has 15 amino acids. Looked up from germline, CDR1 is SGHVT and CDR2 is SQSDAQ. V dropped 2 bases and J dropped 3 bases, with 14 bases sitting between them. CDR3 sequence (DNA): TGTGCCAGCAGCTTAATAGGGAAGAGGTTCTACGAGCAGTACTTC. Residues: CASSLIGKRFYEQYF.

The gene calls are TRBV6-4 and TRBJ2-5; maybe TRBD1 (6 bases). Trimming stripped 6 bases from V and 2 bases from J, with 16 bases between. The germline gives CDR1 MRHNA, CDR2 SNTAGT. The CDR3 is 15 amino acids. The CDR3 protein is CASSRTGWGQETQYF. CDR3 in DNA: TGTGCCAGCAGCCGAACAGGGTGGGGGCAAGAGACCCAGTACTTC.

V usage is TRBV30 and J usage is TRBJ1-2, with D uncertain. Looked up from germline, CDR1 is GTSNPN and CDR2 is SVGIG (reference sequence). Deletions cut 1 base from V and 3 bases from J, with 3 bases between. The length of the CDR3 is 11 residues. CDR3 in DNA: TGTGCCTGGAGTGGGTACTATGGCTACACCTTC. Translating it yields CAWSGYYGYTF.

This sequence joins TRBV11-2 and TRBJ2-7; D not resolved. This CDR3 has 12 residues. CDR1 is SGHAT, CDR2 FQNNGV, per germline. The V end was cut by 2 bases, the J end by 2 bases, with 4 bases between. CDR3 residues: CASSLSPYEQYF. DNA for the CDR3: TGTGCCAGCAGCTTATCTCCCTACGAGCAGTACTTC.

The V call is TRBV5-1, the J call TRBJ2-7; 7 positions agree with TRBD2. From germline, CDR1 is SGHRS and CDR2 YFSETQ. This CDR3 has 15 residues. J gave up 2 bases and V 0 bases, and 5 bases lay outside the gene matches. The CDR3 region is CASSLALAAAYEQYF. CDR3 nucleotide sequence: TGCGCCAGCAGCTTGGCCCTAGCGGCCGCCTACGAGCAGTACTTC.

CDR3: CASSRLNEQFF. The CDR3 DNA reads as TGTGCCAGCAGTAGACTGAATGAGCAGTTCTTC. The gene calls are TRBV6-6 and TRBJ2-1; D remains ambiguous. The CDR3 is 11 amino acids. The V end was cut by 5 bases, the J end by 7 bases, with 6 bases between. In germline, CDR1 is MNHNY, CDR2 SVGAGI (reference sequence).

V gene TRBV11-2 combines with J gene TRBJ1-1, with 8 bases that match TRBD1. CDR3 size: 15 residues. V was pared by 5 bases and J by 4 bases, with 9 bases of the junction left unmatched. The V gene's germline CDR1 is SGHAT and CDR2 FQNNGV. CDR3: CASSALARGPTEAFF. In DNA form, the CDR3 reads TGTGCCAGCAGCGCACTCGCCAGGGGGCCCACTGAAGCTTTCTTT.

CDR3 in amino acids: CASGRSGAQDEQFF. The CDR3 DNA sequence: TGCGCCAGCGGCCGGTCGGGAGCACAAGATGAGCAGTTCTTC. The chain uses TRBV5-1 and TRBJ2-1; weak D call: TRBD2 (6 bases). Per germline, CDR1 SGHRS and CDR2 YFSETQ. V lost 7 bases to trimming and J lost 8 bases, with 19 bases between them. CDR3 length equals 14 residues.

This clone turned up a few times. This chain connects TRBV29-1 to TRBJ2-2; TRBD2 agrees at 15 bases. The CDR3 consists of 17 residues. Trimming removed 3 bases from V and 4 bases from J; junction bases left unmatched: 6. In germline, CDR1 is SQVTM, CDR2 ANQGSEA. As DNA, the CDR3 is TGCAGCGTTGACCCGGGGACTAGCGGGAGGACCACCGGGGAGCTGTTTTTT. As protein: CSVDPGTSGRTTGELFF.

The V gene is TRBV7-7, the J gene TRBJ1-5; maybe TRBD1 (5 bases). Germline CDR1 SSHAT, CDR2 FNYEAQ (reference sequence). This CDR3 has 16 amino acids. V dropped 5 bases and J dropped 6 bases, with 20 bases sitting between them. The CDR3 DNA sequence: TGTGCCAGCAGCGGCCGGAACGGGGCAGCCCTTCAGCCCCAGCATTTT. Translating it yields CASSGRNGAALQPQHF.

The chain joins TRBV28 to TRBJ1-2; D not certain. Germline loops: CDR1 MDHEN, CDR2 SYDVKM. The CDR3 runs to 14 residues. V was cut by 6 bases and J by 4 bases, with 15 bases left in between. The CDR3 nucleotides read TGTGCCAGCAGCCCGGGAGGGCAGAGCTATGGCTACACCTTC. It is translated as CASSPGGQSYGYTF.

The genes are TRBV5-1 and TRBJ2-3; 10 nucleotides align to TRBD1. Germline V gene lookup returns CDR1 SGHRS and CDR2 YFSETQ. The CDR3 has 16 residues. J was trimmed by 3 bases and V by 5 bases; bases with no gene match: 9. CDR3: CASRPGQGSGTDTQYF. The CDR3 coding sequence is TGCGCCAGCAGGCCGGGACAGGGGAGTGGTACAGATACGCAGTATTTT.

This chain uses TRBV19 with TRBJ2-7; TRBD1 aligns across 9 bases. Germline CDR1 and CDR2: LNHDA and SQIVND (reference sequence). With 5 bases clipped from V and 0 bases from J, the junction kept 11 bases outside the gene matches. CDR3 length: 17 residues. The CDR3 DNA follows: TGTGCCAGTAGTTCCGGGACAGGGCGCTTTAGCTCCTACGAGCAGTACTTC. As protein: CASSSGTGRFSSYEQYF.